These T cell receptor beta chains were read from a single sample in a study of Tregs in tolerant kidney transplant recipients. This table comes from immunoSEQ multiplex PCR, and its TCRdb copy is limited to in-frame clones, with some not included. The sample yields 90,000 to 130,000 clones, roughly 90% seen once. Sequences were derived from CD4+ T cells from blood, sampled before the transplant. These receptors originate from a human donor who received a combined kidney and bone marrow transplant. Each CDR3 is given with its conserved first and last residue. Fields, in order: V gene, J gene, CDR3 protein.

V: TRBV7-2
J: TRBJ2-7
CDR3: CASSPSTSGTYEQYF

V: TRBV7-2
J: TRBJ2-1
CDR3: CASSTGGLYNEQFF

V: TRBV9
J: TRBJ2-6
CDR3: CASSVGGGLSTGANVLTF

V: TRBV4-2
J: TRBJ2-7
CDR3: CASSQKFTAGTTYEQYF

V: TRBV6-6
J: TRBJ1-2
CDR3: CASSPGQRNYTF

V: TRBV11-2
J: TRBJ2-3
CDR3: CASSLTGGRWTDTQYF

V: TRBV5-8
J: TRBJ1-2
CDR3: CASSRRGSGGYTF

V: TRBV5-5
J: TRBJ1-2
CDR3: CASSLVPLYGYTF

V: TRBV5-1
J: TRBJ1-1
CDR3: CASSLPGYEAFF

V: TRBV28
J: TRBJ1-2
CDR3: CASSLGGVDGRDYGYTF

V: TRBV6-5
J: TRBJ2-7
CDR3: CASRAPGLATYEQYF

V: TRBV5-4
J: TRBJ2-1
CDR3: CASSSSGGRLAHEQFF

V: TRBV9
J: TRBJ2-7
CDR3: CASSVGPGQLAYEQYF

V: TRBV6-5
J: TRBJ1-1
CDR3: CASSEGGVNTEAFF

V: TRBV5-1
J: TRBJ2-4
CDR3: CASSLGPLPIQYF

V: TRBV6-6
J: TRBJ2-7
CDR3: CASNGGGLSYEQYF

V: TRBV19
J: TRBJ2-5
CDR3: CASSPEAFGETQYF

V: TRBV7-9
J: TRBJ2-7
CDR3: CASSAGQHFYEQYF

V: TRBV19
J: TRBJ2-7
CDR3: CASSSDRGTDEQYF

V: TRBV28
J: TRBJ2-3
CDR3: CASSYRFSGVKGTQYF

V: TRBV7-2
J: TRBJ1-2
CDR3: CASSFDRGDGYTF

V: TRBV28
J: TRBJ1-2
CDR3: CALQRGQGGNYGYTF

V: TRBV28
J: TRBJ2-3
CDR3: CASCPGGSTDTQYF

V: TRBV28
J: TRBJ2-1
CDR3: CASSFPPGLVDLGEQFF

V: TRBV4-1
J: TRBJ2-1
CDR3: CASSGTGVRFGRYNEQFF

V: TRBV5-6
J: TRBJ1-2
CDR3: CASTKHTNYGYTF

V: TRBV5-1
J: TRBJ1-2
CDR3: CASSWDRVSGYGYTF

V: TRBV25-1
J: TRBJ1-3
CDR3: CASSDPLRASGNTIYF

V: TRBV5-8
J: TRBJ1-1
CDR3: CASSVWTGANTEAFF

V: TRBV6-1
J: TRBJ2-3
CDR3: CATRTGLSTDTQYF

V: TRBV5-8
J: TRBJ1-1
CDR3: CASSRDVGFSNTEAFF

V: TRBV4-2
J: TRBJ1-3
CDR3: CASSQDLGTASGNTIYF

V: TRBV5-6
J: TRBJ1-2
CDR3: CASSLVGTGTRKSGYTF

V: TRBV30
J: TRBJ2-7
CDR3: CAWGRGLRYEQYF

V: TRBV5-1
J: TRBJ2-5
CDR3: CASSPDRQGRGETQYF

V: TRBV28
J: TRBJ2-1
CDR3: CASSFTGSSYNEQFF

V: TRBV5-4
J: TRBJ2-7
CDR3: CASRPRDRAYEQYF

V: TRBV5-1
J: TRBJ1-2
CDR3: CASSPSTGSYGYTF

V: TRBV7-6
J: TRBJ1-4
CDR3: CASSLGQTHATNEKLFF

V: TRBV7-7
J: TRBJ2-5
CDR3: CASSLLGKQETQYF

V: TRBV19
J: TRBJ1-1
CDR3: CASSPQFKSGGSEAFF

V: TRBV19
J: TRBJ2-7
CDR3: CASSSRTSGSEQYF

V: TRBV28
J: TRBJ1-1
CDR3: CASRRGHLNWDTEAFF

V: TRBV2
J: TRBJ2-1
CDR3: CASSPTGGNYNEQFF

V: TRBV5-6
J: TRBJ1-5
CDR3: CASSSTGGYQPQHF

V: TRBV28
J: TRBJ2-7
CDR3: CASIGGTISYEQYF

V: TRBV6-6
J: TRBJ2-7
CDR3: CASGRGDYSYEQYF